The present TCR beta chain was sequenced within a study of cytomegalovirus exposure and HLA in healthy donors. Concerning this clone itself: Its specificity is unknown.

The donors belonged to the roughly 110-subject validation cohort, separate from the roughly 700-subject first cohort. V was clipped by 0 bases and J by 1 base, with 19 bases between them. The CDR3 sequence is 19 residues long. Notes on the study in general: The tendency of first-cohort TCR clusters to co-occur in the roughly 130 validation repertoires emerged from a later analysis. Rare sequences made up most TCRs, while some public TCRs were found in many donors.

Profiled with immunoSEQ multiplex PCR; TCRdb holds only in-frame clones, not every one. The sample yields 150,000 to 200,000 clones, around nine tenths seen once. The rearrangement uses TRBV6-7 and TRBJ1-5; D might be TRBD1 (6 bases). TRBV6-7 is an ORF; its function is uncertain. The TCR sequence derives from a man aged 18 to 29 in good health and CMV-seropositive. Sequences were obtained from PBMCs. CDR3 nucleotides: TGTGCCAGCAGTTACTCGAGTAGGGGGGGGAAAGAGAGCAATCAGCCCCAGCATTTT. This codes for CASSYSSRGGKESNQPQHF.